These T cell receptor beta chains were read from a single sample in a study of identical twins. TCRdb reprocessed the 5' RACE reads with MiXCR, giving one entry per CDR3 protein. Of about 240,000 distinct CDR3 sequences in the sample, roughly 13% were seen once. This same sample was also taken into another study, of yellow fever vaccine responses in identical twins.

The specimen was memory (CD45RO+) T cells sorted from blood. The origin of the receptors is a woman in her late teens or twenties in good health. CDR3s include the opening cysteine and the closing phenylalanine or tryptophan. Fields, in order: D gene, clone size, V gene, J gene, CDR3 protein, CDR3 DNA. A D gene is named only where the DNA matches it firmly. Clone size is shown for a subset of rows, as once, few, many or a class of expanded clone.

>NA|few|TRBV5-1|TRBJ2-7
CASSLAPRTQVSYEQYF
TGCGCCAGCAGCTTGGCCCCCAGGACACAAGTCTCCTACGAGCAGTACTTC
>TRBD1|NA|TRBV5-1|TRBJ2-3
CASSPGQGKVSDTQYF
TGCGCCAGCAGTCCGGGACAGGGGAAAGTTTCAGATACGCAGTATTTT
>NA|many|TRBV5-1|TRBJ2-1
CASSLETDYNEQFF
TGCGCCAGCAGCTTGGAAACAGATTACAATGAGCAGTTCTTC
>NA|NA|TRBV7-3|TRBJ2-3
CASSQSGSDTQYF
TGTGCCAGCAGCCAATCGGGATCGGATACGCAGTATTTT
>TRBD2|NA|TRBV27|TRBJ2-1
CASSDKTSGSHNEQFF
TGTGCCAGCAGCGATAAGACTAGCGGGAGCCACAATGAGCAGTTCTTC
>NA|few|TRBV10-2|TRBJ2-1
CASCRPGLAYNEQFF
TGCGCCAGTTGTCGACCGGGACTGGCCTACAATGAGCAGTTCTTC
>NA|few|TRBV7-2|TRBJ2-1
CASSRGFNEQFF
TGTGCCAGCAGCCGGGGGTTCAATGAGCAGTTCTTC
>NA|NA|TRBV4-2|TRBJ1-1
CASSPDKDTEAFF
TGTGCCAGCAGCCCCGACAAGGATACTGAAGCTTTCTTT
>NA|many|TRBV18|TRBJ2-5
CASSPGKGKETQYF
TGTGCCAGCTCACCGGGCAAGGGGAAAGAGACCCAGTACTTC
>NA|NA|TRBV12-5|TRBJ2-2
CASGTITGELFF
TGTGCTAGTGGTACCATAACCGGGGAGCTGTTTTTT
>NA|NA|TRBV10-3|TRBJ1-2
CAISSQSSSGFGYTF
TGTGCCATCAGCTCTCAGAGTTCGTCGGGGTTTGGCTACACCTTC
>TRBD1|NA|TRBV28|TRBJ2-3
CASQRTGAIDTQYF
TGTGCCAGCCAGCGGACAGGGGCTATAGATACGCAGTATTTT
>NA|few|TRBV4-2|TRBJ2-1
CASSQDLAGWHNEQFF
TGTGCCAGCAGCCAAGACTTGGCGGGTTGGCACAATGAGCAGTTCTTC
>TRBD2|NA|TRBV11-2|TRBJ2-7
CASSLLAGYEQYF
TGTGCCAGCAGCTTGTTAGCGGGCTACGAGCAGTACTTC
>NA|many|TRBV5-4|TRBJ1-1
CASSFRADTEAFF
TGTGCCAGCAGCTTCAGGGCTGACACTGAAGCTTTCTTT
>NA|many|TRBV28|TRBJ1-4
CASSLPGINEKLFF
TGTGCCAGCAGTTTACCGGGGATAAATGAAAAACTGTTTTTT
>TRBD2|NA|TRBV4-2|TRBJ2-5
CASSHKPSGGQETQYF
TGTGCCAGCAGCCATAAACCTAGCGGGGGCCAAGAGACCCAGTACTTC
>NA|few|TRBV5-1|TRBJ1-4
CASSLDQSGTNREKLFF
TGCGCCAGCAGCTTGGATCAAAGCGGGACAAATCGAGAAAAACTGTTTTTT
>NA|NA|TRBV12-3/TRBV12-4|TRBJ2-1
CASTPGPSYNEQFF
TGTGCCAGCACCCCGGGACCATCTTACAATGAGCAGTTCTTC
>NA|NA|TRBV11-1|TRBJ2-3
CASNLIGGAGTDTQYF
TGTGCCAGCAACCTAATAGGGGGGGCTGGCACAGATACGCAGTATTTT
>NA|few|TRBV20-1|TRBJ2-1
CSAYGGTTYNEQFF
TGCAGTGCTTATGGCGGGACCACCTACAATGAGCAGTTCTTC
>TRBD2|NA|TRBV30|TRBJ2-5
CAWSVHAGVQETQYF
TGTGCCTGGAGCGTCCACGCGGGAGTACAAGAGACCCAGTACTTC
>NA|many|TRBV5-5|TRBJ2-3
CASSLDGTSTDTQYF
TGTGCCAGCAGCTTGGACGGTACTAGCACAGATACGCAGTATTTT
>NA|NA|TRBV4-1|TRBJ2-7
CASSHHREPYEQYF
TGCGCCAGCAGCCACCACAGGGAACCCTACGAGCAGTACTTC
>NA|many|TRBV5-1|TRBJ1-5
CASSLAQGGQPQHF
TGCGCCAGCAGCTTGGCACAGGGAGGACAGCCCCAGCATTTT
>NA|few|TRBV5-1|TRBJ2-2
CASSEMAGTGELFF
TGCGCCAGCAGTGAGATGGCCGGGACCGGGGAGCTGTTTTTT
>TRBD2|few|TRBV29-1|TRBJ2-7
CSVGGEAGKNYEQYF
TGCAGCGTGGGGGGGGAGGCTGGGAAGAACTACGAGCAGTACTTC
>NA|few|TRBV3-1|TRBJ1-3
CASSQTGTGNTIYF
TGTGCCAGCAGCCAAACAGGAACTGGAAACACCATATATTTT
>NA|NA|TRBV4-2|TRBJ2-5
CASSPNEGETQYF
TGTGCCAGCAGCCCTAACGAGGGAGAGACCCAGTACTTC
>NA|NA|TRBV2|TRBJ2-7
CASSGDTSSYEQYF
TGTGCCAGCAGTGGCGACACGAGCTCCTACGAGCAGTACTTC
>NA|NA|TRBV7-9|TRBJ2-7
CASSLWTDEQYF
TGTGCCAGCAGCCTATGGACGGACGAGCAGTACTTC
>TRBD2|NA|TRBV6-1|TRBJ2-5
CASSAGTREETQYF
TGTGCCAGCAGTGCCGGGACTAGGGAAGAGACCCAGTACTTC
>TRBD1|NA|TRBV6-1|TRBJ2-3
CASSEAMGQGTDTQYF
TGTGCCAGCAGTGAAGCCATGGGACAGGGTACAGATACGCAGTATTTT
>NA|few|TRBV19|TRBJ1-2
CASTSPGNYNGYTF
TGTGCCAGTACCAGTCCGGGGAATTATAATGGCTACACCTTC
>NA|NA|TRBV5-1|TRBJ1-3
CASSLGSGGNTIYF
TGCGCCAGCAGCTTGGGCTCAGGGGGAAACACCATATATTTT
>TRBD2|NA|TRBV11-2|TRBJ2-1
CASSLSGRANEQFF
TGTGCCAGCAGCTTAAGCGGGAGGGCCAATGAGCAGTTCTTC
>TRBD1|NA|TRBV6-1|TRBJ2-6
CASKGTGLFSGANVLTF
TGTGCCAGCAAGGGGACAGGCCTTTTCTCTGGGGCCAACGTCCTGACTTTC
>NA|NA|TRBV20-1|TRBJ2-1
CSARGQRPGSYNEQFF
TGCAGTGCTAGAGGCCAGCGTCCGGGCTCCTACAATGAGCAGTTCTTC
>NA|few|TRBV28|TRBJ1-5
CATRQETNQPQHF
TGTGCCACACGACAGGAGACCAATCAGCCCCAGCATTTT
>TRBD2|NA|TRBV7-9|TRBJ2-7
CASSLLTSGDTYEQYF
TGTGCCAGCAGCTTATTGACTAGCGGGGACACCTACGAGCAGTACTTC
>NA|NA|TRBV15|TRBJ2-2
CATSLNTGELFF
TGTGCCACCAGCTTGAACACCGGGGAGCTGTTTTTT